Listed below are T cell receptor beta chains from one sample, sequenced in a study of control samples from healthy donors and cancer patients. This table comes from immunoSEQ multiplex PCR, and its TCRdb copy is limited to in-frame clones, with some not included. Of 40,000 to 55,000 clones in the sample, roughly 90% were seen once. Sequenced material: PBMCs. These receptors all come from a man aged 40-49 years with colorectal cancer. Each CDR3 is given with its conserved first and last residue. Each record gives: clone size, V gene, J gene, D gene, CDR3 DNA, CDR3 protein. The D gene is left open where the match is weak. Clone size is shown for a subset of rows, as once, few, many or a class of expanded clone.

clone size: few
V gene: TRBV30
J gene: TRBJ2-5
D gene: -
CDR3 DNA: TGTGCCTGGAGTGTATACGGGAGAGAGACCCAGTACTTC
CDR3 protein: CAWSVYGRETQYF

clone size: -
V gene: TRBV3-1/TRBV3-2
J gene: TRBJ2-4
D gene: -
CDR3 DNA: TGTGCCAGCAGCGGCCTCACTCCCATTTGCAAAGAAAACATTCAGTACTTC
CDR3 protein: CASSGLTPICKENIQYF

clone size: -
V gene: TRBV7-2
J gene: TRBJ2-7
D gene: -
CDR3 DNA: TGTGCCAGCAGCTTTCGCACCGGGACCGACTACGAGCAGTACTTC
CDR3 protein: CASSFRTGTDYEQYF

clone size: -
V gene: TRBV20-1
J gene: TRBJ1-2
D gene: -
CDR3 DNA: TGCAGTGCTAGATACACCGGCTACACCTTC
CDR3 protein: CSARYTGYTF

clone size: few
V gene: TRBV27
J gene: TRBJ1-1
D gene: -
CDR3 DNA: TGTGCCAGCAGCTCCTACACTGAAGCTTTCTTT
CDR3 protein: CASSSYTEAFF

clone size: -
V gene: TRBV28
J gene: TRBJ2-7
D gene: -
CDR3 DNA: TGTGCCAGCAGTCACCCTCGACAGAAGGGGGTTTACGAGCAGTACTTC
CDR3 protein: CASSHPRQKGVYEQYF

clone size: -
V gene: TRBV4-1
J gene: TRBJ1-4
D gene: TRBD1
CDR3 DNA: TGCGCCAGCAGCCAGAGGGACAGGCGGACTAAGACTAATGAAAAACTGTTTTTT
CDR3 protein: CASSQRDRRTKTNEKLFF

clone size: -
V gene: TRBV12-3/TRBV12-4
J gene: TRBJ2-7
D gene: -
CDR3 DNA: TGTGCCAGCAGTAGACAGTACGAGCAGTACTTC
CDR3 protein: CASSRQYEQYF

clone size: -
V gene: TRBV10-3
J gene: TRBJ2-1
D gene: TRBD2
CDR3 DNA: TGTGCCATCAGTGACCCGACTAGCGGCTCCTACAATGAGCAGTTCTTC
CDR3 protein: CAISDPTSGSYNEQFF

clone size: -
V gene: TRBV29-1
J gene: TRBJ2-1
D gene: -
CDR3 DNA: TGCAGCGTTGAGGTAGGGAAAGGGAATGAGCAGTTCTTC
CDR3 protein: CSVEVGKGNEQFF

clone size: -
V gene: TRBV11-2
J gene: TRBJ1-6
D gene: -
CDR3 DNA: TGTGCCAGCAGCGAGGGCAATTCACCCCTCCACTTT
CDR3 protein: CASSEGNSPLHF

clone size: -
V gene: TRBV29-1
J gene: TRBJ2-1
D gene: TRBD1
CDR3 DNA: TGCAGCGTGGTAGGGACAGGTGCCTACAATGAGCAGTTCTTC
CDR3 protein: CSVVGTGAYNEQFF

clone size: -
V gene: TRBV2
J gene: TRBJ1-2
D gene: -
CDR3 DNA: TGTGCCAGCAGTGAGAGGGGCTACGGCTACACCTTC
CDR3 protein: CASSERGYGYTF

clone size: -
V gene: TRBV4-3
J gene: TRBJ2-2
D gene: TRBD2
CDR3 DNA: TGCGCCAGCAGCCAAGCCCTTAAGTGGACTAGCAGCGCCGGGGAGCTGTTTTTT
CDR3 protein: CASSQALKWTSSAGELFF

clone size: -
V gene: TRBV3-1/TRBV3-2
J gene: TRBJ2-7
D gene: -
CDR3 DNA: TGTGCCAGCAGCCAAGTCAGGAGAACAGGGTCGCGCGAGCAGTACTTC
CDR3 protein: CASSQVRRTGSREQYF

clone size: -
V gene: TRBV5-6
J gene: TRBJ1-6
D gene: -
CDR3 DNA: TGTGCCAGCAGTCCTCTTTATAATTCACCCCTCCACTTT
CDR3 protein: CASSPLYNSPLHF

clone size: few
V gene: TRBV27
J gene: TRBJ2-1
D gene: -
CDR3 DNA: TGTGCCAGCAGTCTGATTTCTGCCTACAATGAGCAGTTCTTC
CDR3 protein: CASSLISAYNEQFF

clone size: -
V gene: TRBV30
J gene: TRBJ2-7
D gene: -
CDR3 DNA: TGTGCCTGGAATACTGGTGGGCACGAGCAGTACTTC
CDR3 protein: CAWNTGGHEQYF

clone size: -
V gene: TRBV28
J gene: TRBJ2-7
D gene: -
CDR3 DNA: TGTGCCAGCAGTTTATTGGTCGGCGAGCAGTACTTC
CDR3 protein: CASSLLVGEQYF

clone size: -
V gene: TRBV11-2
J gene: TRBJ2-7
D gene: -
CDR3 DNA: TGTGCCAGCAGGTCCAAGAGCGGGCGGAGCTCCTACGAGCAGTACTTC
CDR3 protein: CASRSKSGRSSYEQYF

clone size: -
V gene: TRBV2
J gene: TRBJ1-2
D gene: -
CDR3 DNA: TGTGCCAGCAGAGTCGGCCTCCGGGGCTATGGCTACACCTTC
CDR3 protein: CASRVGLRGYGYTF

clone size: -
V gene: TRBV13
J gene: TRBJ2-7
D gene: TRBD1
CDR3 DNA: TGTGCCAGCAGCTCCCGGACAGGGCCTGAGGGCGAGCAGTACTTC
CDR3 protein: CASSSRTGPEGEQYF